Reported below is one T cell receptor (beta chain). Its antigen has not been determined. No base-level quality is on record; no much larger clone is a single base apart. Libraries were prepared through the immunoSEQ multiplex PCR assay. The clones in this table, taken by TCRdb from immuneACCESS, are in-frame only. Not every clone is retained; where verified, under half of the shortfall comes from an unresolved V gene, and the cause of the rest is unknown. For this sample there are under 50,000 clones; approximately 80% appear just once. Around 3.3% of the sample is in the top ten clones. These data come from a study of PD-1 blockade in mismatch repair-deficient tumors (dated by TCRdb to the late 2010s). About the study as a whole: The trial enrolled more than 85 consecutive patients with 12 mismatch repair-deficient cancer types between 2013 and late 2016, all previously treated and progressing. Tumor-associated T cell clones were tracked in the peripheral blood of patients responding to PD-1 blockade by deep sequencing of TCR CDR3 regions. Points the paper makes about the study in general: After pembrolizumab, tumor-resident clones, which were often undetectable in blood before treatment, expanded rapidly and then contracted, generally ahead of radiologic responses.

The time point label here, explained by the study, means: peripheral blood before pembrolizumab. Mismatch repair deficiency was established in every enrolled patient by polymerase chain reaction or immunohistochemistry. TCR sequencing was performed for a few patients who responded to pembrolizumab therapy. The phase II trial prospectively tested pembrolizumab PD-1 blockade in advanced mismatch repair-deficient cancers regardless of tissue of origin. Serial peripheral blood T cell samples were collected before and at multiple times after starting PD-1 blockade. Blood sampling times were expressed in weeks after the first pembrolizumab dose. The sequencing used PBMCs, collected before pembrolizumab treatment. This TCR was recovered from an adult with mismatch repair-deficient cancer.

The DNA reads as follows: TGTGCCAGCAGCTTAGGGCGGGACAGGGGATTCAATGAGCAGTTCTTC. Its translation reads: CASSLGRDRGFNEQFF. The V and J segments used are TRBV7-2 and TRBJ2-1, with 10 middle bases fitting TRBD1. Measured from the cysteine to the phenylalanine, the CDR3 is 16 residues long. Only the CDR3 DNA is retained, 48 bases long and in frame from the first base. The germline V gene provides CDR1 SGHTA and CDR2 FQGNSA. V is trimmed back by 1 base and J by 6 bases, and the junction contains 6 bases that no gene match accounts for.